These 15 T cell receptor beta chains were sequenced from one sample in a study of OX40 agonist ivuxolimab in advanced cancers. Sequenced by immunoSEQ multiplex PCR; TCRdb stores in-frame clones only, minus some. The sample lists about 17,000 clones, 65% to 90% occurring once. The source was CD4+ or CD8+ T cells sorted from blood, collected in a trial of the OX40 agonist ivuxolimab. Receptors were obtained from an adult with an advanced solid tumor such as melanoma, head and neck, liver or kidney cancer.

V and J are TRBV7-8 and TRBJ1-2, with TRBD1 identical over 9 bases. V shed 5 bases and J 6 bases; nucleotides not matched to a gene: 4. CDR1 and CDR2 from the germline V gene are SGHVS and FQNEAQ. The CDR3 spans 13 residues. Here the CDR3 reads CASSRDRDDGYTF. CDR3 nucleotide sequence: TGTGCCAGCAGCCGGGACAGGGACGATGGCTACACCTTC.

The chain uses TRBV2 and TRBJ2-2; tentatively, D is TRBD1 (5 bases). Trimming took 6 bases from V and 4 from J, leaving 15 bases between them. The CDR3 covers 15 residues. The V gene's germline CDR1 is SNHLY and CDR2 FYNNEI. In DNA form, the CDR3 reads TGTGCCAGCAGCGTTCAGGGTCAAGTCACCGGGGAGCTGTTTTTT. Translating gives CASSVQGQVTGELFF.

V usage is TRBV5-4 and J usage is TRBJ2-3; possibly TRBD1 for D (6 bases). The CDR3 has 14 residues. Per the germline V gene, CDR1 is SGHNT and CDR2 is YYREEE (reference sequence). V dropped 4 bases and J dropped 4 bases, with 13 bases sitting between them. The chain's CDR3 is CASSPQGTADTQYF. In DNA form, the CDR3 reads TGTGCCAGCAGCCCACAGGGTACAGCAGATACGCAGTATTTT.

This chain links TRBV9 with TRBJ1-4; 7 nucleotides line up with TRBD1. The CDR3 runs to 14 residues. V trimming: 4 bases; J trimming: 1 base; junction bases outside the gene matches: 1. Germline loops: CDR1 SGDLS, CDR2 YYNGEE. The CDR3 loop reads CASSRQGTNEKLFF. CDR3 DNA: TGTGCCAGCAGCCGACAGGGAACTAATGAAAAACTGTTTTTT.

By share of the sample, this clone is medium-sized (0.01 to 0.1%). The gene calls are TRBV5-4 and TRBJ1-4; TRBD1 matches 9 bases. V trimming: 7 bases; J trimming: 5 bases; junction bases outside the gene matches: 9. Per the germline V gene, CDR1 is SGHNT and CDR2 is YYREEE (reference sequence). CDR3 length: 15 amino acids. This CDR3 is CASAENRGLNEKLFF. CDR3 DNA: TGTGCCAGCGCGGAAAACAGGGGGCTAAATGAAAAACTGTTTTTT.

A word on this clone: Other DNA sequences in this sample translate to the same CDR3. This chain joins TRBV7-2 and TRBJ1-3; D is ambiguous. This CDR3 is 14 amino acids long. V lost 1 base and J 2 bases, leaving 6 bases between the germline ends. Looked up from germline, CDR1 is SGHTA and CDR2 is FQGNSA. The CDR3: CASSLVRAGNTIYF. CDR3 in DNA: TGTGCCAGCAGCTTAGTCAGAGCTGGAAACACCATATATTTT.

This clone was picked up one time. This sequence joins TRBV2 and TRBJ2-6; TRBD2 aligns across 15 bases. This CDR3 contains 19 residues. V was clipped by 6 bases and J by 3 bases; unmatched bases: 9. Looked up from germline, CDR1 is SNHLY and CDR2 is FYNNEI. The CDR3 sequence: CASRRRGLAGGLGANVLTF. CDR3 coding DNA: TGTGCCAGCAGGAGGCGCGGACTAGCGGGGGGGCTTGGGGCCAACGTCCTGACTTTC.

The chain joins TRBV5-4 to TRBJ2-2, with 8 bases that match TRBD2. CDR3 size: 15 residues. Losses at the gene ends were 4 bases for V and 2 bases for J; bases not matched to a gene: 4. The germline gives CDR1 SGHNT, CDR2 YYREEE (reference sequence). CDR3 sequence: CASSGGTRNTGELFF. The CDR3, as DNA: TGTGCCAGCAGCGGCGGGACTAGAAACACCGGGGAGCTGTTTTTT.

V gene TRBV5-4 combines with J gene TRBJ2-5, with 10 bases aligning to TRBD2. The germline gives CDR1 SGHNT, CDR2 YYREEE (reference sequence). Trimming cost V 10 bases and J 3 bases; bases outside gene matches: 9. The CDR3 is 14 residues long. Here the CDR3 DNA reads TGTGCCTCCCGGAGTACTAGCGGGGAAGAGACCCAGTACTTC. Protein: CASRSTSGEETQYF.

The rearrangement uses TRBV4-3 and TRBJ2-1; D not resolved. From germline, CDR1 is LGHNA and CDR2 YSLEER. V lost 4 bases to trimming and J lost 6 bases, with 7 bases between them. The CDR3 is 12 amino acids. CDR3 sequence reads: CASSLLANEQFF. DNA for the CDR3: TGCGCCAGCAGCCTCTTAGCCAATGAGCAGTTCTTC.

This chain links TRBV4-1 with TRBJ1-3; no firm D call. The CDR3 sequence is 16 residues long. V gave up 3 bases and J gave up 0 bases, with 12 bases separating them. The germline V gene encodes CDR1 MGHRA and CDR2 YSYEKL. The DNA of the CDR3 is TGCGCCAGCAGCCAGAATGGGCGACTCTCTGGAAACACCATATATTTT. This codes for CASSQNGRLSGNTIYF.

The sample holds a few counts of this clone. The chain employs TRBV7-2 and TRBJ1-2; TRBD1 matches at 9 bases. V dropped 6 bases and J dropped 4; count of bases not matched to a gene: 6. Germline V gives CDR1 SGHTA, CDR2 FQGNSA. The CDR3 runs to 14 residues. The DNA for the CDR3 is TGTGCCAGCAGGTCGGGACAGGGCGTCTATGGCTACACCTTC. Its translation is CASRSGQGVYGYTF. Based on the CDR3 plus reference TRBV7-2 and TRBJ1-2, the full variable domain is GAGVSQSPSNKVTEKGKDVELRCDPISGHTALYWYRQSLGQGLEFLIYFQGNSAPDKSGLPSDRFSAERTGGSVSTLTIQRTQQEDSAVYLCASRSGQGVYGYTFGSGTRLTVV.

The CDR3 region is CASSLINGYEQYF. In DNA, the CDR3 is TGTGCCAGCAGCTTAATAAACGGCTACGAGCAGTACTTC. The V call is TRBV7-2, the J call TRBJ2-7; D is ambiguous. Deletions cut 2 bases from V and 3 bases from J, with 8 bases between. From germline, CDR1 is SGHTA and CDR2 FQGNSA. This CDR3 spans 13 amino acids.

This chain joins TRBV28 and TRBJ1-6; a weak D match, TRBD1 (5 bases). The CDR3 totals 11 residues. Germline values: CDR1 MDHEN, CDR2 SYDVKM. Trimming took off 5 bases at V and 12 bases at J, with 8 bases between the two ends. The CDR3 DNA is TGTGCCAGCAGTGTGGGGGGACCCCTCCACTTT. Translated, it gives CASSVGGPLHF.

The rearrangement uses TRBV7-2 and TRBJ2-5; D uncertain. The CDR3 spans 13 residues. Per the germline V gene, CDR1 is SGHTA and CDR2 is FQGNSA. V was cut by 0 bases and J by 5 bases, with 7 bases left in between. CDR3 protein: CASSLAAQETQYF. DNA for the CDR3: TGTGCCAGCAGCTTAGCGGCCCAGGAGACCCAGTACTTC.